One TCR beta chain is described in this entry. This sample was taken from a study of blood T cell repertoires in COVID-19. About the research overall: The United States, Italy and Spain supplied acute and convalescent COVID-19 samples. From T cells, B-cell-depleted T cells, or PBMCs came the material, which was cDNA or gDNA.

Profiling relied on immunoSEQ multiplex PCR, and the TCRdb table lists in-frame clones only, not all of them. The repertoire consists of some 380,000 clones, with more than 75% occurring once and the leading ten covering approximately 1.2%. V lost 5 bases and J lost 7; bases outside the gene matches: 8. CDR1 and CDR2 (germline): MNHEY, SVGAGI. CDR3 length: 15 amino acids. Two consecutive negative NP/OP PCR tests, clearance, or resolved symptoms defined Cohort 3 recovery. V gene TRBV6-5 combines with J gene TRBJ2-2, with 9 bases matching TRBD1. The TCR comes from a man in his thirties or forties who had recovered from COVID-19. The sample consisted of PBMCs or T cells enriched from blood (not recorded which). CDR3 protein: CASSHGQGSRGELFF. The DNA of the CDR3 is TGTGCCAGCAGTCACGGACAGGGGAGCCGCGGGGAGCTGTTTTTT.